This T cell receptor beta chain was profiled in a study of cytomegalovirus exposure and HLA in healthy donors. Donors showed nominal health when sampled, although they likely had unrecorded immune exposures. The PCR had 60 Vbeta and 13 Jbeta primers. This table comes from immunoSEQ multiplex PCR, and its TCRdb copy is limited to in-frame clones, with some not included. The sample contains some 120,000 clones, 60% to 75% of which appear only once. Between the trimmed V and J ends, which lost 5 bases and 0 bases, there was a span of 14 bases. This CDR3 is 16 amino acids long. Per germline, CDR1 MGHRA and CDR2 YSYEKL.

The TCR comes from a woman aged 45-65 years in good health and CMV-seropositive. Input material: PBMCs. The V call is TRBV4-1, the J call TRBJ2-1; the D gene is possibly TRBD2 (5 bases). For the CDR3, the DNA is TGCGCCAGCAGCGGAGGACTTTCCAGCTCCTACAATGAGCAGTTCTTC. Its protein is CASSGGLSSSYNEQFF.